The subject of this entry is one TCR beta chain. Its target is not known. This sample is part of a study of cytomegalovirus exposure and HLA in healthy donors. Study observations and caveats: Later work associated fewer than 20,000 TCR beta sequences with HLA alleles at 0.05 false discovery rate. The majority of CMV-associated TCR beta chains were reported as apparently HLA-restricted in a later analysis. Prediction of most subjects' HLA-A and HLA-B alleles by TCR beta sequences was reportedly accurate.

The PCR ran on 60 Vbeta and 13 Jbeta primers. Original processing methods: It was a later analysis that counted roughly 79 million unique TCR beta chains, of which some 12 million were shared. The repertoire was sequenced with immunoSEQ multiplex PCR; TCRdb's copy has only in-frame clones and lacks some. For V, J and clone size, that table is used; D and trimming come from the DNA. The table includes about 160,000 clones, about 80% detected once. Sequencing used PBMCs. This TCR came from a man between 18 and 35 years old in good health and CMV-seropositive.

In nucleotides, the CDR3 is TGTGCCAGCAGCCAAGGGGACAAGAATTCACCCCTCCACTTT. This codes for CASSQGDKNSPLHF. The rearrangement joins TRBV4-2 to TRBJ1-6; perhaps TRBD1 as D (6 bases). CDR1 LGHNA and CDR2 YNFKEQ come from the germline V gene. The CDR3 is made up of 14 amino acids. The germline V and J ends were trimmed by 1 base and 7 bases, with 8 bases remaining between them.